This paragraph reports one TCR beta chain. This clone's antigen is unknown. Nothing much larger sits one base from this clone, and base qualities are not available. This entry comes from a study of shared clonotypes between healthy human individuals (TCRdb year 2020). Background on the whole study: A few men and a couple of women, aged 18 to 49 years, made up the cohort. Per donor, leukapheresis produced somewhere between about 0.8 and 9.5 billion PBMCs. To increase sequencing depth and limit assay-specific biases, different laboratories used diverse techniques to prepare libraries and sequence TCR repertoires. The study deeply sequenced blood TCR repertoires of about 5 healthy adults to estimate repertoire size and the extent of clonotype sharing between individuals. For each donor, CD4 naive and CD4 memory were each run on three plates, CD8 naive on two plates, and CD8 memory on one plate.

The donors were healthy, HIV-negative adults with no recently reported acute infections or vaccinations. Every donor was a Caucasian adult living in Nashville, Tennessee, USA. CD4+ T cells were enriched by magnetic negative selection; naive cells were then positively selected on CD45RA, and the negative fraction formed the memory subset. Blood was obtained by leukapheresis, after which PBMCs were separated by Ficoll-Histopaque density gradient centrifugation and cryopreserved in liquid nitrogen vapor phase. Purity and quantity of every magnetically sorted T cell population were checked by analytical flow cytometry. Genomic DNA was isolated from every sorted fraction and measured by UV absorbance on a Nanodrop 2000c. The germline V end is reduced by 4 bases and the J end by 0 bases; junction bases left unmatched: 7. The germline V gene specifies SGHDN as CDR1 and FVKESK as CDR2. The CDR3 covers 17 residues, taking in both the cysteine and the phenylalanine. The read is trimmed to its CDR3 DNA, 51 bases read in frame from base 1.

Using the deep immunoSEQ assay, multiplex PCR amplified TCR CDR3 regions from genomic DNA. Genomic DNA extracted from each cell subset was distributed evenly over all wells of several immunoSEQ 96-well plates, and each plate served as one replicate. For sorted subsets, around 200 ng genomic DNA, equal to about 30,000 T cell genomes, was loaded into each replicate PCR. The purified libraries were quantified using a Qubit 3.0 fluorometer, sized with a Bioanalyzer 2100, and then quantified again using the KAPA Library Quantification kit. A separate single-read 150-cycle Illumina NextSeq 550 flow cell was used to sequence each immunoSEQ 96-well plate. Per the original workflow: Because the immunoSEQ output held only junctional sequences and lacked quality scores, the filtering could not match the filtering applied to full-length reads. To assign V/J genes and CDR3, sequences were annotated against IMGT germline references using PyIR, a Python wrapper for IgBLAST v1.9. Any read was removed if the V/J assignment was weak (E-value above 1e-6), the CDR3 was missing, or the read contained stop codons, out-of-frame junctions, or ambiguous translated residues. V3J clonotypes were defined as sequences sharing an identical inferred V gene, J gene, and CDR3 amino acid sequence. Percentage overlap between repertoires was calculated by dividing the number of shared unique clonotypes by the size of the smaller repertoire. Three approaches were used to assess repertoire richness: RTK rarefaction, the Chao1 estimator, and Recon v2.1 estimates of unobserved clonotypes. OLGA was used to compute generation probabilities for all TCRbeta clonotypes that the gDNA method yielded from four donors. In its TCRdb copy, this immuneACCESS table keeps in-frame sequences only and misses some clones. Where compared with another copy, unresolved V genes explain less than half of these, and the others have no known cause. Clone size and the V and J calls come from that table; the DNA yielded D and trimming. The sample profile shows around 2.1 million clones; nearly 97% of them were found once. The ten biggest clones cover more than 0.1% of the sample.

General findings and caveats noted by the study authors: Because the study included only a small number of donors, the genetic and exposure-history diversity represented was limited. Pairwise subsampling led to the expectation that sequencing depth would affect the degree of clonotype sharing among donors. Sampling was restricted to blood, and TCR repertoires in tissue are likely to differ from TCR repertoires in blood. Estimated clonotype richness was generally larger for naive than for memory subsets. Compared with non-shared clonotypes, the clonotypes found in all four sorted-subset donors had higher generation probabilities. About 4.5% of naive CD4, 3.5% of naive CD8, 2.3% of memory CD4, and roughly 0.4% of memory CD8 clonotypes were shared across several donors. Incomplete sequencing was indicated by rarefaction of sorted-subset datasets, despite the large sequencing depth.

Sequenced material: naive CD4+ T cells sorted from blood. This specimen's cell subset or site label, interpreted: CD45RA+ positively selected. The chain was built from TRBV14 and TRBJ2-2; the central 8 bases match TRBD2. This sequence originates from a man aged 18 to 35 in good health. The CDR3 reads CASSLRAGGANTGELFF. The nucleotide sequence reads TGTGCCAGCAGCCTAAGGGCGGGGGGCGCGAACACCGGGGAGCTGTTTTTT. The CDR3 plus the reference TRBV14 and TRBJ2-2 genes for the other parts give the full variable domain: EAGVTQFPSHSVIEKGQTVTLRCDPISGHDNLYWYRRVMGKEIKFLLHFVKESKQDESGMPNNRFLAERTGGTYSTLKVQPAELEDSGVYFCASSLRAGGANTGELFFGEGSRLTVL.